The 29 T cell receptor beta chains given below trace back to one sample, sequenced in a study of cytomegalovirus exposure and HLA in healthy donors. Researchers ran the PCR with 60 Vbeta and 13 Jbeta primers. The repertoire was sequenced with immunoSEQ multiplex PCR; TCRdb's copy has only in-frame clones and lacks some. This table holds about 130,000 clones, around 77% found once. The sample was PBMCs. Receptor source: a male donor in good health and CMV-seropositive.

This clone was recorded a few times. This chain links TRBV6-1 with TRBJ2-4, with 12 bases identical to TRBD1. J was trimmed by 3 bases and V by 1 base; bases with no gene match: 10. CDR1 is MNHNS, CDR2 SASEGT, per germline. The CDR3 is 19 amino acids. DNA of the CDR3: TGTGCCAGCAGTGAAGAGATCTGGGACAGGGGGCTTGGCAAAAACATTCAGTACTTC. This codes for CASSEEIWDRGLGKNIQYF.

CDR3 sequence reads: CASSSVGGTYEQYF. The CDR3, as DNA: TGTGCCAGCAGCTCCGTGGGGGGGACCTACGAGCAGTACTTC. This chain uses TRBV7-2 with TRBJ2-7, with 7 positions matching TRBD2. Trimming removed 4 bases from V and 2 bases from J; junction bases left unmatched: 5. The V gene's germline CDR1 is SGHTA and CDR2 FQGNSA. The CDR3 has 14 amino acids.

This chain connects TRBV7-7 to TRBJ2-5; 8 positions agree with TRBD1. J was trimmed by 4 bases and V by 5 bases; bases with no gene match: 9. Germline loops: CDR1 SSHAT, CDR2 FNYEAQ (reference sequence). CDR3 length: 15 residues. The CDR3 nucleotides read TGTGCCAGCAGCCCAGGCGGGACAGGTGGAGAGACCCAGTACTTC. Translated: CASSPGGTGGETQYF.

CDR3 residues: CASSSDRGGIRSYEQYF. CDR3 nucleotide sequence: TGTGCCAGCAGCTCGGACAGGGGCGGGATACGGTCCTACGAGCAGTACTTC. This chain joins TRBV28 and TRBJ2-7; 9 bases line up with TRBD1. CDR3 length equals 17 residues. V was pared by 6 bases and J by 1 base, with 13 bases of the junction left unmatched. CDR1 and CDR2 from the germline V gene are MDHEN and SYDVKM.

The chain is built from TRBV9 and TRBJ1-5; tentative D call: TRBD1 (6 bases). The CDR3 is made up of 14 amino acids. Trimming cost V 0 bases and J 3 bases, with 7 bases left between them. Germline V lookup: CDR1 SGDLS, CDR2 YYNGEE. CDR3 sequence (DNA): TGTGCCAGCAGCGTAGGACAGGTCAATCAGCCCCAGCATTTT. Residues: CASSVGQVNQPQHF.

A few counts support this clone. V is TRBV29-1 and J is TRBJ2-4; TRBD1 might be the D (6 bases). This CDR3 comprises 10 residues. V lost 6 bases and J lost 12, with 12 bases in between. The germline CDR1 and CDR2 sequences are SQVTM and ANQGSEA. CDR3 nucleotide sequence: TGCAGCGTCTCGGACAGAACTCAGTACTTC. Protein sequence: CSVSDRTQYF. The complete variable domain, with remaining parts taken from reference TRBV29-1 and TRBJ2-4, reads SAVISQKPSRDICQRGTSLTIQCQVDSQVTMMFWYRQQPGQSLTLIATANQGSEATYESGFVIDKFPISRPNLTFSTLTVSNMSPEDSSIYLCSVSDRTQYFGAGTRLSVL.

This clone was found a few times. V is TRBV4-1 and J is TRBJ2-1, with 9 nucleotides matching TRBD1. The CDR3 is 15 residues long. Germline CDR1 is MGHRA and CDR2 is YSYEKL. The ends lost 2 bases at V and 6 bases at J; junction bases unmatched: 5. The CDR3 DNA reads TGCGCCAGCAGCCAACGGACAGGGGAGATCAATGAGCAGTTCTTC. Encoded protein: CASSQRTGEINEQFF.

The chain links TRBV18 to TRBJ1-4; D remains ambiguous. Looked up from germline, CDR1 is KGHSH and CDR2 is LQKENI. Trimming stripped 5 bases from V and 8 bases from J, with 21 bases between. This CDR3 spans 16 amino acids. In DNA form, the CDR3 reads TGTGCCAGCTCAACCGGTATGTTGGGCAACCAGGAAAAACTGTTTTTT. This codes for CASSTGMLGNQEKLFF.

The chain carries TRBV5-6 and TRBJ2-1; possible D gene TRBD2, 6 bases. This CDR3 spans 13 amino acids. The germline V and J ends were trimmed by 4 bases and 4 bases, with 9 bases remaining between them. The germline V gene has CDR1 SGHDT and CDR2 YYEEEE. CDR3 sequence reads: CASSMGTYNEQFF. CDR3 sequence (DNA): TGTGCCAGCAGCATGGGGACTTACAATGAGCAGTTCTTC.

The genes are TRBV28 and TRBJ1-1, with no clear D. Germline V CDR1 and CDR2: MDHEN, SYDVKM. Trimming cost V 6 bases and J 2 bases, with 10 bases left between them. This CDR3 comprises 13 residues. In nucleotides, the CDR3 is TGTGCCAGCAGGGAGGCGGGTAACACTGAAGCTTTCTTT. Its translation: CASREAGNTEAFF.

V usage is TRBV30 and J usage is TRBJ2-2; TRBD1 is a possible D gene (5 bases). Trimming pared 7 bases from V and 6 bases from J, leaving 15 bases between. CDR1 is GTSNPN and CDR2 is SVGIG in the germline V gene (reference sequence). CDR3 length equals 13 residues. The CDR3 protein is CALQPGRPGELFF. The CDR3 DNA sequence: TGTGCCTTACAACCAGGGCGCCCCGGGGAGCTGTTTTTT.

The chain joins TRBV2 to TRBJ2-1; 10 bases are a match to TRBD1. Germline V lookup: CDR1 SNHLY, CDR2 FYNNEI. After removal of 6 bases from V and 4 bases from J, the junction contained 12 bases not matched to a gene. This CDR3 has 17 residues. CDR3 sequence (DNA): TGTGCCAGCAGGGACGTAAGACAGGGGGCCTTATACAATGAGCAGTTCTTC. Its protein is CASRDVRQGALYNEQFF. The full variable domain, its missing parts supplied by reference TRBV2 and TRBJ2-1, is EPEVTQTPSHQVTQMGQEVILRCVPISNHLYFYWYRQILGQKVEFLVSFYNNEISEKSEIFDDQFSVERPDGSNFTLKIRSTKLEDSAMYFCASRDVRQGALYNEQFFGPGTRLTVL.

To note about this clone: Additional DNA sequences in this sample encode the identical CDR3. The V call is TRBV5-1, the J call TRBJ2-3; 11 bases map to TRBD2. This CDR3 comprises 15 residues. With 4 bases clipped from V and 3 bases from J, the junction kept 4 bases outside the gene matches. Per germline, CDR1 SGHRS and CDR2 YFSETQ. CDR3 coding DNA: TGCGCCAGCAGCCCGGGGACTAGCGGAACAGATACGCAGTATTTT. Its translation: CASSPGTSGTDTQYF.

This clone turned up a few times. In DNA, the CDR3 is TGTGCCACCCGAGTAGGGGGCGCCTATGGCTACACCTTC. Its protein is CATRVGGAYGYTF. The chain has TRBV5-4 and TRBJ1-2; 7 bases are shared with TRBD1. Germline assignment: CDR1 SGHNT and CDR2 YYREEE (reference sequence). The V and J ends lost 9 bases and 4 bases, in that order; junction bases with no gene match: 9. This CDR3 has 13 amino acids.

This rearrangement joins TRBV11-2 to TRBJ1-3; 7 positions match TRBD1. With V trimmed by 6 bases and J by 2 bases, 4 bases remained unmatched. Germline V CDR1 and CDR2: SGHAT, FQNNGV. The CDR3 extends over 14 amino acids. The chain's CDR3 is CASRQGGTGNTIYF. In DNA, the CDR3 is TGTGCCAGCAGACAAGGGGGCACTGGAAACACCATATATTTT.

The chain combines TRBV5-4 with TRBJ1-1; perhaps TRBD1 as D (6 bases). The CDR3 loop spans 15 amino acids. The germline CDR1 and CDR2 sequences are SGHNT and YYREEE (reference sequence). Trimming removed 3 bases at V and 4 bases at J, with 16 bases between. The CDR3 DNA is TGTGCCAGCAGCTATACAGGGTTTAGGGGCACTGAAGCTTTCTTT. Translating it yields CASSYTGFRGTEAFF.

The J gene is TRBJ2-1, the V gene TRBV5-1; TRBD1 aligns across 12 bases. This CDR3 region has 14 residues. Per germline, CDR1 SGHRS and CDR2 YFSETQ. V was clipped by 3 bases and J by 9 bases; unmatched bases: 4. The CDR3 protein is CASSWGQGAGEQFF. CDR3 DNA sequence: TGCGCCAGCAGCTGGGGACAGGGGGCAGGTGAGCAGTTCTTC.

The gene calls are TRBV6-5 and TRBJ2-7, with 10 positions matching TRBD2. Per the germline V gene, CDR1 is MNHEY and CDR2 is SVGAGI. Trimming cost V 0 bases and J 6 bases; bases outside gene matches: 8. CDR3 length: 16 residues. As DNA, the CDR3 is TGTGCCAGCAGTTACTCACCGAGCGGGAGGGGCTGCGAGCAGTACTTC. It yields the protein CASSYSPSGRGCEQYF.

Comments on this clone: One junction end disagrees with the germline gene, perhaps due to a read error. The CDR3 bases are TGTGCCAGCAGCCGGGTCTCCGACGAGCAGTACTTC. It codes for CASSRVSDEQYF. The chain joins TRBV6-1 to TRBJ2-7, with D hard to call. Germline lookup yields CDR1 MNHNS and CDR2 SASEGT. The CDR3 length is 12 residues.

Regarding this clone: Because the CDR3's place on the DNA is in doubt, the DNA is left out and the CDR3 is given as listed by TCRdb. This sequence joins TRBV6-1 and TRBJ1-1; whether TRBD1, the table's D call, matches the DNA was not checked. CDR1 is MNHNS and CDR2 is SASEGT in the germline V gene. The CDR3 contains 14 residues when both ends are counted. This CDR3 is CASSEVGTGSETFF.

As regards this clone: At the DNA level, this CDR3 is encoded by other sequences in the same sample as well. The V gene is TRBV6-6, the J gene TRBJ1-1; D perhaps matches TRBD1 (6 bases). This CDR3 comprises 16 residues. Germline CDR1 reads MNHNY; CDR2 reads SVGAGI (reference sequence). The V and J ends lost 6 bases and 0 bases respectively, with 17 bases between them. DNA of the CDR3: TGTGCCAGCAGGCCCAGGACAGAGACAATGAACACTGAAGCTTTCTTT. Protein sequence: CASRPRTETMNTEAFF.

This CDR3 is CASSQGLAGTYEQYF. CDR3 DNA sequence: TGCGCCAGCAGCCAAGGACTAGCGGGGACCTACGAGCAGTACTTC. J is TRBJ2-7 and V is TRBV4-1; 11 bases agree with TRBD2. Germline V gene lookup returns CDR1 MGHRA and CDR2 YSYEKL. This CDR3 is 15 amino acids long. The V gene end was trimmed by 1 base and the J gene end by 2 bases; junction bases not matched to a gene: 1.

The chain uses TRBV14 and TRBJ1-1; D unclear. Germline CDR1 and CDR2: SGHDN and FVKESK. This CDR3 comprises 15 residues. The V and J ends lost 2 bases and 4 bases respectively, with 14 bases between them. The CDR3 sequence: CASSQIVLGSTEAFF. CDR3 nucleotides: TGTGCCAGCAGCCAAATCGTCCTTGGTAGCACTGAAGCTTTCTTT.

This clone was seen a handful of times. CDR3 in DNA: TGTGCCAGCAGCCACGAGATGAAAGCTTTCTTT. Residues: CASSHEMKAFF. The chain has TRBV4-2 and TRBJ1-1; no definite D call. The CDR3 length is 11 residues. Germline CDR1 reads LGHNA; CDR2 reads YNFKEQ. V was trimmed by 3 bases and J by 9 bases, leaving 8 bases between them.

The chain carries TRBV7-2 and TRBJ1-5, with 11 bases identical to TRBD1. Germline-derived CDR1 and CDR2 are SGHTA and FQGNSA. The CDR3 is 14 residues long. Germline trimming cut 4 bases from V and 6 bases from J; bases unmatched to any gene: 2. For the CDR3, the DNA is TGTGCCAGCAGCTACGGGACAGGGGGTCAGCCCCAGCATTTT. This gives the protein CASSYGTGGQPQHF. Full variable domain (outside the CDR3, taken from reference TRBV7-2 and TRBJ1-5): GAGVSQSPSNKVTEKGKDVELRCDPISGHTALYWYRQSLGQGLEFLIYFQGNSAPDKSGLPSDRFSAERTGGSVSTLTIQRTQQEDSAVYLCASSYGTGGQPQHFGDGTRLSIL.

This chain links TRBV5-1 with TRBJ1-1, with unresolved D. The CDR3 loop spans 12 amino acids. The germline V and J ends were trimmed by 2 bases and 3 bases, with 5 bases remaining between them. Looked up from germline, CDR1 is SGHRS and CDR2 is YFSETQ. The CDR3 nucleotides read TGCGCCAGCAGCTTTTCGGACACTGAAGCTTTCTTT. Protein sequence: CASSFSDTEAFF.

This clone was counted a few times. This chain joins TRBV28 and TRBJ2-7, with 12 bases identical to TRBD1. Per the germline V gene, CDR1 is MDHEN and CDR2 is SYDVKM. CDR3 size: 15 residues. The V gene end was trimmed by 6 bases and the J gene end by 4 bases; junction bases not matched to a gene: 7. The CDR3 protein is CASRRPGQGAYEQYF. The DNA of the CDR3 is TGTGCCAGCAGGCGTCCGGGACAGGGGGCTTACGAGCAGTACTTC.

The rearrangement joins TRBV6-1 to TRBJ2-2, with a possible D match to TRBD1 (5 bases). Per germline, CDR1 MNHNS and CDR2 SASEGT. The V end was cut by 2 bases, the J end by 6 bases, with 13 bases between. This CDR3 has 15 amino acids. For the CDR3, the DNA is TGTGCCAGCAGTGAATTTGTAGGGGCGGCCGGGGAGCTGTTTTTT. Encoded protein: CASSEFVGAAGELFF.

This clone was recorded a few times. This chain links TRBV5-6 with TRBJ2-7; D uncertain. The V and J ends lost 7 bases and 0 bases respectively, with 8 bases between them. The CDR3 has 12 amino acids. Germline loops: CDR1 SGHDT, CDR2 YYEEEE. This chain's CDR3 is CASASISYEQYF. For the CDR3, the DNA is TGTGCCAGCGCTAGTATCTCCTACGAGCAGTACTTC. Full variable domain (missing parts from reference TRBV5-6 and TRBJ2-7): DAGVTQSPTHLIKTRGQQVTLRCSPKSGHDTVSWYQQALGQGPQFIFQYYEEEERQRGNFPDRFSGHQFPNYSSELNVNALLLGDSALYLCASASISYEQYFGPGTRLTVT.